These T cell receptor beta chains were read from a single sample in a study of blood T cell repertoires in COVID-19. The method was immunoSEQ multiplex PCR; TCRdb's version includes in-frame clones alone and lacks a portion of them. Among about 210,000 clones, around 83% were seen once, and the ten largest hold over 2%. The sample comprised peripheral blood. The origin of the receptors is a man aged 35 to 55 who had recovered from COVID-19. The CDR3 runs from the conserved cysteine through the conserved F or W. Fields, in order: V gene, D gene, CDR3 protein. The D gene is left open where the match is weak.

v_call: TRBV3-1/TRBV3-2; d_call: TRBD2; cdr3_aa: CASSQFPSGGRYYNEQFF
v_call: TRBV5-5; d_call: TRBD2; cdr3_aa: CASSLIAGVDTQYF
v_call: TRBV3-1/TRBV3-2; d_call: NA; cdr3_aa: CASSLMLRSYNEQFF
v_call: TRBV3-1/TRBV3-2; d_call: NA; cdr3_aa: CASSQVLLNTGELFF
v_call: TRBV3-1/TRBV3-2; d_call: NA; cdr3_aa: CASSQVLASSYNEQFF
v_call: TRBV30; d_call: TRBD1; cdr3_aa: CAWSVRGTGVRELFF
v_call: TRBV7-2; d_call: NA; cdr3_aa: CASSPTVGGQGITGNTIYF
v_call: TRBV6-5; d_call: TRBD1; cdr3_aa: CASRAGTGHREQYF
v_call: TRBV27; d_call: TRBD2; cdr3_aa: CASSLVIAGTYEQYF
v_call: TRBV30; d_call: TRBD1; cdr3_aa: CAWSPPGTGYSGANVLTF
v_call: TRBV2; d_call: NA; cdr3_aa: CASKDRTNEKLFF
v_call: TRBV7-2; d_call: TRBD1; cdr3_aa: CASSPQGTGARELFF